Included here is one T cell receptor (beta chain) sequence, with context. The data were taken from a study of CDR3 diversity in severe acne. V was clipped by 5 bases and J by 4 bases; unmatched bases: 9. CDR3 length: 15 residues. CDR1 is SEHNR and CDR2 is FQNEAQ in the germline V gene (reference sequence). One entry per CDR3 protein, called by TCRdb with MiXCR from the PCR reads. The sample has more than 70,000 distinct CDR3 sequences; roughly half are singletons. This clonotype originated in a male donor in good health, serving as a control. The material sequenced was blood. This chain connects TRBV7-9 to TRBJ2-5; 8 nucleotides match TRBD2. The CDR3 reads CASSQVGTSGETQYF. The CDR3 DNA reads TGTGCCAGCAGCCAAGTTGGGACTAGTGGAGAGACCCAGTACTTC.